The present entry profiles one T cell receptor (beta chain) with its context. The antigen is not known. Selection required adequate fresh-frozen tumor tissue plus more than two years' survival data. PBMC sampling occurred before vaccination, two weeks after the third dose, and at progression. Produced via immunoSEQ multiplex PCR; TCRdb's table is partial and in-frame only. Of around 96,000 clones listed, roughly 83% are singletons. The record originates from a study of glioma-infiltrating T cells after dendritic cell vaccination. Study findings and constraints: Survival was not directly related to TCR clonality in these patients.

The CDR3 spans 13 residues. Germline V lookup: CDR1 SEHNR, CDR2 FQNEAQ (reference sequence). V dropped 9 bases and J dropped 1; count of bases not matched to a gene: 6. This sequence was found in a human donor with glioblastoma. Material: blood, obtained before dendritic cell vaccination. The V gene is TRBV7-9, the J gene TRBJ2-7; 7 bases align to TRBD1. The CDR3 DNA reads TGTGCCAGATCAGGACAGGTTTCCTACGAGCAGTACTTC. Translation: CARSGQVSYEQYF.